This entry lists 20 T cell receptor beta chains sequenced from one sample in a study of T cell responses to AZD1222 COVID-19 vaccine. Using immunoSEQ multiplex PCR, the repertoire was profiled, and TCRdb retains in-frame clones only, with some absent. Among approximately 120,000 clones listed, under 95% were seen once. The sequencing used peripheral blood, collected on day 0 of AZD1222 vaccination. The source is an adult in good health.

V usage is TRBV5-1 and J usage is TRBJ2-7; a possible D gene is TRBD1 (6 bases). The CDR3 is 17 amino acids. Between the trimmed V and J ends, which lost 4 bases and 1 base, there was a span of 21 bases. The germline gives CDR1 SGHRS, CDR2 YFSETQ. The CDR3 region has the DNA TGCGCCAGCAGCACCGCGCGACAGGCCGAGAAATCCTACGAGCAGTACTTC. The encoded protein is CASSTARQAEKSYEQYF.

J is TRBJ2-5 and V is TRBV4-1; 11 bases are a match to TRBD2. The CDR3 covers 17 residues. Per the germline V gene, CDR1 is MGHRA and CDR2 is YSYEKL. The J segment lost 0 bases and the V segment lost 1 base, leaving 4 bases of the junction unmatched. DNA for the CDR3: TGCGCCAGCAGCCAAGGCGGGACTAGCGGCTACCAAGAGACCCAGTACTTC. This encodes CASSQGGTSGYQETQYF.

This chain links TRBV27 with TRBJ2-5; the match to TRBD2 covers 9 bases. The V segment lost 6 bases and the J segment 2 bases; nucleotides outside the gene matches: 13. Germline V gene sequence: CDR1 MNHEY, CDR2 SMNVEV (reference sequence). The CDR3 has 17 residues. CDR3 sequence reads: CASSPLAGGSRQETQYF. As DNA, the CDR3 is TGTGCCAGCAGCCCACTCGCGGGAGGGTCGAGACAAGAGACCCAGTACTTC.

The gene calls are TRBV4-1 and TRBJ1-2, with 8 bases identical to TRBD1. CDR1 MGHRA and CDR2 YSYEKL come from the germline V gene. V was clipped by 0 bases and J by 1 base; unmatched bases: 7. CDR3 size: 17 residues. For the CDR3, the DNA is TGCGCCAGCAGCCAAGATCAGGGGGCCCAAGATAACTATGGCTACACCTTC. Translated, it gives CASSQDQGAQDNYGYTF.

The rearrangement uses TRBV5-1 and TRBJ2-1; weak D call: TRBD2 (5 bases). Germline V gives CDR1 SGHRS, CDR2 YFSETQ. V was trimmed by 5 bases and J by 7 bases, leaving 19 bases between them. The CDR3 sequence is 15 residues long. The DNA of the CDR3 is TGCGCCAGCAGTTTAGCGCTTTCAATCGGGAATGAGCAGTTCTTC. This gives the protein CASSLALSIGNEQFF.

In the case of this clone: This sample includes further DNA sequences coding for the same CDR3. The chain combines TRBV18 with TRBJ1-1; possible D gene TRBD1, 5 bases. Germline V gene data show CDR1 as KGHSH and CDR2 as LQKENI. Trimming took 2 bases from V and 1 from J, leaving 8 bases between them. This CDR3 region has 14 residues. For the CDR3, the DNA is TGTGCCAGCTCACCATCGGGGGGGAACACTGAAGCTTTCTTT. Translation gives CASSPSGGNTEAFF.

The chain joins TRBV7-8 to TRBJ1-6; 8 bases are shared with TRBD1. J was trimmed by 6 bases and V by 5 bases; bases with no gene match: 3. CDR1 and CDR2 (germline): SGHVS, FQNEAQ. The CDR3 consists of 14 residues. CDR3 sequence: CASSGQGLNSPLHF. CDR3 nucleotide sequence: TGTGCCAGCAGCGGACAGGGACTTAATTCACCCCTCCACTTT.

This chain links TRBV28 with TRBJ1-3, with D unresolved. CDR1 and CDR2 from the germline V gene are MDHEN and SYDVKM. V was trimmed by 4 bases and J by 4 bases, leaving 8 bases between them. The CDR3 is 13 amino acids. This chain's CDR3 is CASSSHLGNTIYF. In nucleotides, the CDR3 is TGTGCCAGCAGTTCGCATCTCGGAAACACCATATATTTT.

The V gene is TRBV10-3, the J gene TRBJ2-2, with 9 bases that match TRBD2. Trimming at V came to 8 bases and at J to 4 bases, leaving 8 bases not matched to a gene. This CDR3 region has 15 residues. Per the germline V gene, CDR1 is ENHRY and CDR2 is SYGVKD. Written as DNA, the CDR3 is TGTGCCATCTCAGAGCGGGAGGCGCTCACCGGGGAGCTGTTTTTT. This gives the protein CAISEREALTGELFF.

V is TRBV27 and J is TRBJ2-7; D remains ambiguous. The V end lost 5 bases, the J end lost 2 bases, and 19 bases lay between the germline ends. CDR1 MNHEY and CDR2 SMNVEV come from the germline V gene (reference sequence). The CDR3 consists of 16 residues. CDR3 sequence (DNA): TGTGCCAGCAGTGTTGGCCCGAACCCTGGACCCTACGAGCAGTACTTC. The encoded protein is CASSVGPNPGPYEQYF.

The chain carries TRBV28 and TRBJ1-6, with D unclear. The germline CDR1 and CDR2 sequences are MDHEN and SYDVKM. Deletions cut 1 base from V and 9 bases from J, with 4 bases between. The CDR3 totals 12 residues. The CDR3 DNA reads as TGTGCCAGCAGTTTATTGGCTTCACCCCTCCACTTT. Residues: CASSLLASPLHF.

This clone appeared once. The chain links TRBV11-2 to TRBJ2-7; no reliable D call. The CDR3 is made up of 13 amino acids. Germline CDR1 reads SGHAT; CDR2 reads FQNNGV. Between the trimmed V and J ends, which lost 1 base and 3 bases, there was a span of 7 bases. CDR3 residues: CASSLVHRYEQYF. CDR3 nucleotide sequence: TGTGCCAGCAGCTTAGTCCATCGCTACGAGCAGTACTTC.

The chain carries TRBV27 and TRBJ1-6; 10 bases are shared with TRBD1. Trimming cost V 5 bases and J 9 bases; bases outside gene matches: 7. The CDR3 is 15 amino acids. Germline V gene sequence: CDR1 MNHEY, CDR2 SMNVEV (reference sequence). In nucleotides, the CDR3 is TGTGCCAGCAGTCCAGGGACAGGGGCGAGTTCACCCCTCCACTTT. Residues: CASSPGTGASSPLHF.

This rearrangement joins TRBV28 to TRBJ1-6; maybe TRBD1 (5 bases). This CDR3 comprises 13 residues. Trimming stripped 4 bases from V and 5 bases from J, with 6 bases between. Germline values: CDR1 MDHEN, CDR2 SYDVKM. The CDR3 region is CASSSGNNSPLHF. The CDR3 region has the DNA TGTGCCAGCAGTTCAGGGAATAATTCACCCCTCCACTTT.

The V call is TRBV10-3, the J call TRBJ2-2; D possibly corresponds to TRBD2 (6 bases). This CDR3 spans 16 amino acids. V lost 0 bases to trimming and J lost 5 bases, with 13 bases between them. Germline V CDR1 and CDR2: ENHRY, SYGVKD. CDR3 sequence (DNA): TGTGCCATCAGTGAGTCGCTTACGGAGGGGACCGGGGAGCTGTTTTTT. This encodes CAISESLTEGTGELFF.

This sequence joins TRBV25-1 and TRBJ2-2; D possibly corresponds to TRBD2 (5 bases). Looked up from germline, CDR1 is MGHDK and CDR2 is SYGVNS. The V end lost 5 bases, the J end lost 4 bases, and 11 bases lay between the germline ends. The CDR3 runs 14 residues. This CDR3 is CASSRGLRTGELFF. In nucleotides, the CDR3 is TGTGCCAGCAGTCGTGGACTTCGCACCGGGGAGCTGTTTTTT.

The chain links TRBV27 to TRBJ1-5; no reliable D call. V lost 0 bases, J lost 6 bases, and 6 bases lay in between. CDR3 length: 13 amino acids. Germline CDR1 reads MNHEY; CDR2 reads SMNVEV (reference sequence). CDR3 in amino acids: CASSLSQLQPQHF. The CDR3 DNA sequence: TGTGCCAGCAGTTTATCGCAACTTCAGCCCCAGCATTTT.

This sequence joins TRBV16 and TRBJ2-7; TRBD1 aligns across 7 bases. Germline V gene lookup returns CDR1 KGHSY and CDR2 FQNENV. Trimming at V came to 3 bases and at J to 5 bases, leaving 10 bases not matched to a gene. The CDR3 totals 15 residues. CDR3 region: CASSHLQGPMNEQYF. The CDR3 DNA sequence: TGTGCCAGCAGCCACCTACAGGGGCCGATGAACGAGCAGTACTTC.

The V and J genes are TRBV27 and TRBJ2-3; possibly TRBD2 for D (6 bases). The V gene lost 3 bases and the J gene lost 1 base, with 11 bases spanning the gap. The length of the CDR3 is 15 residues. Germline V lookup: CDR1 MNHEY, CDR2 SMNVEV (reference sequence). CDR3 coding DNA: TGTGCCAGCAGTTTCCGGGAGAGAGGCACAGATACGCAGTATTTT. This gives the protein CASSFRERGTDTQYF.

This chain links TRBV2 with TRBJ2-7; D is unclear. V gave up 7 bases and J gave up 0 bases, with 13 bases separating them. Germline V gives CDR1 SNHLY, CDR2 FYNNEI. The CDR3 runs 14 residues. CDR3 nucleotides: TGTGCCAGCATGCGATATGGTCCCTCCTACGAGCAGTACTTC. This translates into CASMRYGPSYEQYF.